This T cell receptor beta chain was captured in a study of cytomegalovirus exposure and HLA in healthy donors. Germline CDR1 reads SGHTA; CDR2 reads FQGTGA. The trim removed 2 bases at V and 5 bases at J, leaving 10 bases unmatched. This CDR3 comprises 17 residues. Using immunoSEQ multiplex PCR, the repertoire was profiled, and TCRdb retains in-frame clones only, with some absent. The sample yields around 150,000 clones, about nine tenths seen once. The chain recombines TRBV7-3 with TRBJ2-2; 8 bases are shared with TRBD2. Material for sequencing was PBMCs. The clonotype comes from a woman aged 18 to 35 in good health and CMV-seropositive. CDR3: CASSLFGLAGGTGELFF. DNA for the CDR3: TGTGCCAGCAGCTTATTCGGGCTAGCGGGTGGGACCGGGGAGCTGTTTTTT.